This T cell receptor beta chain stems from a study of post-analysis software for immune sequencing data. Regarding the study as a whole: The study found TRBV5-6, TRBV5-1 and TRBV20-1 among four to six TRBV segments more frequent in patients than controls. Co-batched samples clustered tightly together by F measure.

Sequencing libraries made from TCR beta cDNA carried unique molecular identifiers. cDNA molecules numbering roughly 0.5 million came from around 1 to 10 million T cells. TCRdb re-called the PCR reads through MiXCR, storing one row per CDR3 protein. The sample lists hundreds of thousands of distinct CDR3 sequences; roughly three fifths were seen once. As for this clonotype: What it recognizes is unknown.

CDR3 length: 15 amino acids. The germline V gene encodes CDR1 MNHEY and CDR2 SVGAGI. Trimming left V 5 bases short and J 7 bases short, with 20 bases between. Material: blood. The receptor's source is a girl aged 2-10 years with multiple sclerosis. The chain uses TRBV6-5 and TRBJ2-5; TRBD2 might be the D (7 bases). As DNA, the CDR3 is TGTGCCAGCAGTCCCATGGGGGGGCCGGTGGGGACCCAGTACTTC. Its translation is CASSPMGGPVGTQYF.